This T cell receptor beta chain was sequenced in a study of identical twins. Template switching supplied a universal primer site; unique molecular identifiers were carried on the cDNA. TCRdb ran MiXCR on the 5' RACE reads and lists one entry per CDR3 protein. Of 550,000 to 700,000 distinct CDR3 sequences in the sample, over 8.5% were seen once. Regarding the study as a whole: Out-of-frame alpha sequences common to twins were enriched for low generation probability. There was more out-of-frame TCR alpha sharing in monozygotic twins than models estimated. Cord blood's abundant beta clonotypes had fewer insertions, unlike memory repertoires.

This CDR3 region has 15 residues. V was trimmed by 2 bases and J by 6 bases, leaving 17 bases between them. Germline V gene lookup returns CDR1 LGHNA and CDR2 YSLEER. This clonotype appeared a few times. What it binds is unknown. The same sample was also used in a study of yellow fever vaccine responses in identical twins.

V usage is TRBV4-3 and J usage is TRBJ2-7; weak D call: TRBD1 (5 bases). This receptor was obtained from a woman aged 18-29 years in good health. Sequencing used PBMCs. The CDR3 DNA follows: TGCGCCAGCAGCCAACAGTCTCCAGGGCTAGGCGAGCAGTACTTC. It codes for CASSQQSPGLGEQYF.